The 16 T cell receptor beta chains presented below share a single source sample, sequenced in a study of blood T cell repertoires in COVID-19. Only in-frame clones appear in the TCRdb table, and some are missing; sequencing was by immunoSEQ multiplex PCR. The sample contains fewer than 250,000 clones, approximately 85% of which appear only once. The sequenced material came from peripheral blood. These receptor sequences come from a woman aged 50 to 65 with active or convalescent COVID-19.

The count of this clone is one. The rearrangement joins TRBV11-2 to TRBJ1-5; TRBD1 might be the D (6 bases). The CDR3 has 15 amino acids. CDR1 and CDR2 (germline): SGHAT, FQNNGV. V was clipped by 1 base and J by 7 bases, with 14 bases between them. The CDR3 coding sequence is TGTGCCAGCAGCTTAGGGGCAGGGGTAGGGCAGCCCCAGCATTTT. This encodes CASSLGAGVGQPQHF.

The V gene is TRBV5-1, the J gene TRBJ1-4; TRBD1 matches 7 bases. This CDR3 region has 14 residues. Per the germline V gene, CDR1 is SGHRS and CDR2 is YFSETQ. V lost 2 bases, J lost 7 bases, and 5 bases stayed unmatched. The CDR3 bases are TGCGCCAGCAGCTTAGGACAGGCTGGTGAAAAACTGTTTTTT. Residues: CASSLGQAGEKLFF.

Only a few counts were recorded for this clone. The chain has TRBV5-1 and TRBJ1-3; 11 bases fit TRBD1. This CDR3 has 16 amino acids. Germline lookup yields CDR1 SGHRS and CDR2 YFSETQ. Losses at the gene ends were 4 bases for V and 0 bases for J; bases not matched to a gene: 3. The DNA for the CDR3 is TGCGCCAGCAGCCGGGACAGGGGGGTCTCTGGAAACACCATATATTTT. This codes for CASSRDRGVSGNTIYF.

The chain links TRBV6-1 to TRBJ1-6; D perhaps matches TRBD1 (5 bases). V dropped 5 bases and J dropped 14 bases, with 22 bases sitting between them. This CDR3 has 15 residues. Germline V gene lookup returns CDR1 MNHNS and CDR2 SASEGT. The CDR3 loop is CASSLSLTPGMALHF. CDR3 in DNA: TGTGCCAGCAGTCTATCCTTGACACCAGGGATGGCCCTCCACTTT.

The V gene is TRBV5-4, the J gene TRBJ1-2; a possible D gene is TRBD1 (5 bases). V gave up 5 bases and J gave up 5 bases, with 16 bases separating them. CDR3 size: 14 residues. Germline CDR1 reads SGHNT; CDR2 reads YYREEE (reference sequence). The DNA of the CDR3 is TGTGCCAGCAGGGCGGTAGGGGCTGGGTATGGCTACACCTTC. Translation: CASRAVGAGYGYTF.

The chain recombines TRBV7-6 with TRBJ2-1, with 7 bases matching TRBD2. This CDR3 has 17 amino acids. From germline, CDR1 is SGHVS and CDR2 FNYEAQ. The J segment lost 6 bases and the V segment lost 5 bases, leaving 16 bases of the junction unmatched. CDR3 sequence (DNA): TGTGCCAGCAGCAACCGATATCGCGGGATAGCGGGCAATGAGCAGTTCTTC. Its translation is CASSNRYRGIAGNEQFF.

The chain has TRBV28 and TRBJ1-5, with D possibly being TRBD1 (6 bases). Germline CDR1 is MDHEN and CDR2 is SYDVKM. Trimming took off 7 bases at V and 4 bases at J, with 11 bases between the two ends. CDR3 length equals 13 residues. DNA of the CDR3: TGTGCCAGCAAAAGACAGGCAAATCAGCCCCAGCATTTT. Translating it yields CASKRQANQPQHF.

This sequence joins TRBV10-3 and TRBJ1-2; D call uncertain. The CDR3 is made up of 13 amino acids. Germline V gives CDR1 ENHRY, CDR2 SYGVKD. Deletions cut 2 bases from V and 2 bases from J, with 6 bases between. The CDR3 spells CAISETENYGYTF. DNA of the CDR3: TGTGCCATCAGTGAGACAGAAAACTATGGCTACACCTTC.

The V and J genes are TRBV7-3 and TRBJ2-1; D uncertain. V lost 8 bases and J 5 bases, leaving 16 bases between the germline ends. Germline lookup yields CDR1 SGHTA and CDR2 FQGTGA. This CDR3 has 14 residues. This chain's CDR3 is CASPSRAGNNEQFF. In DNA form, the CDR3 reads TGTGCCAGCCCCTCTCGCGCAGGCAACAATGAGCAGTTCTTC.

The rearrangement links TRBV7-3 to TRBJ2-5, with 9 bases aligning to TRBD1. After removal of 1 base from V and 5 bases from J, the junction contained 5 bases not matched to a gene. Germline CDR1 is SGHTA and CDR2 is FQGTGA. The CDR3 has 15 residues. The CDR3 DNA is TGTGCCAGCAGCTTAAGGGGACAGGGTGGGGAGACCCAGTACTTC. Translated, it gives CASSLRGQGGETQYF.

The CDR3 DNA reads TGTGCCAGCAGCCAAGATAGGGAGGATGAGCAGTTCTTC. This encodes CASSQDREDEQFF. The chain couples TRBV3-1 (or the pseudogene TRBV3-2) to TRBJ2-1; weak D call: TRBD2 (6 bases). From germline, CDR1 is LGHDT and CDR2 YNNKEL (reference sequence). Trimming stripped 0 bases from V and 8 bases from J, with 8 bases between. The CDR3 spans 13 residues.

V is TRBV2 and J is TRBJ1-4; tentatively, D is TRBD1 (5 bases). The CDR3 spans 15 residues. V lost 8 bases and J lost 0, with 13 bases in between. Germline V gene data show CDR1 as SNHLY and CDR2 as FYNNEI. CDR3 in DNA: TGTGCCAGCCTCTTCGGAGGGGCAACTAATGAAAAACTGTTTTTT. It yields the protein CASLFGGATNEKLFF.

The rearrangement joins TRBV12-5 to TRBJ1-1; D remains ambiguous. This CDR3 region has 16 residues. Trimming shortened V by 5 bases and J by 6 bases, and 22 bases separated the two germline ends. The germline V gene has CDR1 LGHNT and CDR2 FRNRAP. The CDR3 is CASGPPQSGLYAEAFF. The CDR3 bases are TGTGCTAGTGGTCCCCCCCAGTCCGGACTATACGCTGAAGCTTTCTTT.

The chain carries TRBV5-6 and TRBJ1-2; TRBD1 matches at 8 bases. The CDR3 covers 15 residues. With 4 bases clipped from V and 2 bases from J, the junction kept 7 bases outside the gene matches. The germline V gene has CDR1 SGHDT and CDR2 YYEEEE. CDR3 nucleotides: TGTGCCAGCAGCCATTGGGACAGGTTGAACTATGGCTACACCTTC. Protein product: CASSHWDRLNYGYTF.

The rearrangement uses TRBV5-4 and TRBJ2-5, with D maybe TRBD2 (5 bases). The CDR3 runs to 14 residues. V was clipped by 7 bases and J by 5 bases, with 18 bases between them. The germline V gene has CDR1 SGHNT and CDR2 YYREEE (reference sequence). CDR3 amino acids: CASGISGSGETQYF. The CDR3 DNA reads as TGTGCCAGCGGCATATCGGGGTCCGGGGAGACCCAGTACTTC.

CDR3 DNA: TGTGCCAGCAGCCAAGGGGCTTCCTCTGGGGCCAACGTCCTGACTTTC. It codes for CASSQGASSGANVLTF. The chain couples TRBV3-1 (or the pseudogene TRBV3-2) to TRBJ2-6; D gene ambiguous. Trimming removed 1 base from V and 0 bases from J, with 7 bases in between. The germline V gene has CDR1 LGHDT and CDR2 YNNKEL (reference sequence). The CDR3 has 16 residues.